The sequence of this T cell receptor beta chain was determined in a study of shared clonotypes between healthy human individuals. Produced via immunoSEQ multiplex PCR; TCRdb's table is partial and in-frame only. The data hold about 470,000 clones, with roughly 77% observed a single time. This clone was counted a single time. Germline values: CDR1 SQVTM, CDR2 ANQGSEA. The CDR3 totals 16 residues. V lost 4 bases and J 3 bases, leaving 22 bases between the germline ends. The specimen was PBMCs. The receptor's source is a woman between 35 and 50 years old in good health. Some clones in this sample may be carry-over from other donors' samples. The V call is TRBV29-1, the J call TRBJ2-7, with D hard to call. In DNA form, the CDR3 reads TGCAGCGTTGCGGAAACAGAAACTCACATTCGCTACGAGCAGTACTTC. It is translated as CSVAETETHIRYEQYF.